This T cell receptor beta chain originates from a study of response to subunit inactivated influenza vaccine. Study results and limitations: After each seasonal influenza vaccination, few new T cells are recruited, the authors suggested.

The CDR3 is made up of 13 amino acids. V lost 4 bases, J lost 5 bases, and 11 bases lay in between. The germline V gene has CDR1 ENHRY and CDR2 SYGVKD. This clonotype appeared a few times. What it recognizes is unknown. TCRdb re-called the RT-PCR reads through MiXCR, storing one row per CDR3 protein. The data hold about 570,000 distinct CDR3 sequences, with about 11% observed a single time. The clonotype originates from a man between 50 and 59 years old who received an inactivated influenza vaccine. The sequences come from PBMCs from blood, collected on the day of vaccination. This chain connects TRBV10-3 to TRBJ2-5; D tentatively fits TRBD1 or TRBD2 (5 bases each). CDR3 bases: TGTGCCATCAGTGGGGACCGCTGGGAGACCCAGTACTTC. Translation gives CAISGDRWETQYF.